Following are 27 T cell receptor beta chains from one sample sequenced in a study of tumor-infiltrating lymphocytes in primary liver carcinoma (dated by TCRdb to about 2017). Sequenced using an Illumina HiSeq 2500. TCRbeta-specific cDNA was reverse-transcribed from roughly 500 ng total RNA using a constant-region primer and ProtoScript II reverse transcriptase. The TCRbeta libraries were prepared through three rounds of nested multiplex PCR following a slightly modified ARM-PCR procedure. Multiplex TRBV1-TRBV30 forward primers and a Cbeta reverse primer were used in the first two PCR rounds, each of which was run for around 10 cycles. TCRdb reworked the public reads: Q25 trimming with fastp, MiXCR clone assembly, productive beta chains retained. CDR3 protein duplicates are merged, each entry listing the most common genes and DNA. This sample has roughly 120,000 distinct CDR3 sequences in its table, and around 64% of those were observed once. In total, the top ten clones hold approximately 8% of the sample.

Total RNA and DNA were co-extracted from approximately 20-30 mg of bulk tissue with the AllPrep DNA/RNA mini kit, without cell sorting. The sample consisted of liver tumor tissue from sampling region 3. The cell subset or site label here, explained by the study, means: tumor region T3, left-lateral pole. These receptors all stem from a woman in her fifties or sixties with primary liver carcinoma and hepatitis B virus infection.

A single count supports this clonotype. Since a much larger clone is just one base distant, this may be a read error. Likely a read error: the CDR3 ends without its conserved phenylalanine or tryptophan. As DNA, the CDR3 is TGTGCCAGCATGGAATGGGAGACCACTTTGGGTATCACAGATACGCAGTATTTA. The encoded protein is CASMEWETTLGITDTQYL. The chain combines TRBV14 with TRBJ2-3; perhaps TRBD2 as D (5 bases). Germline V gene data show CDR1 as SGHDN and CDR2 as FVKESK. V was pared by 7 bases and J by 2 bases, with 25 bases between. The CDR3 consists of 18 residues.

Regarding this clonotype: A read error is likely, as this CDR3 ends without the conserved phenylalanine or tryptophan. The genes are TRBV11-2 and TRBJ2-4; possibly TRBD2 for D (6 bases). V dropped 1 base and J dropped 11 bases, with 18 bases sitting between them. The CDR3 covers 15 residues. The germline V gene encodes CDR1 SGHAT and CDR2 FQNNGV. The CDR3 region has the DNA TGTGCCAGCAGCTTAGCGAGTGGGGCGGGAATATTTCAGTACTTG. Protein: CASSLASGAGIFQYL.

A remark on this clonotype: Since no conserved phenylalanine or tryptophan closes the CDR3, a read error is the likely cause. The DNA is left out, because the CDR3 cannot be placed on it with certainty; the CDR3 is given as TCRdb lists it. This chain uses TRBV11-3 with TRBJ2-7; the table calls TRBD1, which could not be checked here. The CDR3 has 15 amino acids, counting both end residues. Germline values: CDR1 SGHNT, CDR2 YENEEA. CDR3 residues: CACSPETGGNYERYL.

A remark on this clonotype: The CDR3 carries no conserved terminal phenylalanine or tryptophan, so it likely arises from a read error. V gene TRBV29-1 combines with J gene TRBJ2-1, with D perhaps matching TRBD1 (5 bases). The CDR3 is 12 residues long. The ends were cut back, 8 bases at V and 5 bases at J, with 13 bases in the middle. CDR1 is SQVTM, CDR2 ANQGSEA, per germline. For the CDR3, the DNA is TGCAGCATTTTCAGGGCAAACAATGAGCAGTTCTAC. Protein: CSIFRANNEQFY.

Regarding this clonotype: The conserved final phenylalanine or tryptophan is absent from the CDR3, which likely points to a read error. V and J are TRBV5-1 and TRBJ2-2; D possibly uses TRBD1 or TRBD2 (5 bases each). This CDR3 contains 16 residues. Trimming pared 0 bases from V and 3 bases from J, leaving 12 bases between. The germline V gene has CDR1 SGHRS and CDR2 YFSETQ. DNA of the CDR3: TGCGCCAGCAGCTTGGGGACCGGGACCCACACCGGGGAGCTGTTTTCC. This sequence encodes CASSLGTGTHTGELFS.

This clonotype was detected many times. The chain couples TRBV5-6 to TRBJ1-5; D gene ambiguous. Germline loops: CDR1 SGHDT, CDR2 YYEEEE. The germline V and J ends were trimmed by 4 bases and 2 bases, with 10 bases remaining between them. There are 14 residues in the CDR3. The CDR3 DNA is TGTGCCAGCAGCCTAGGGAGCGGCAATCAGCCCCAGCATTTT. This sequence encodes CASSLGSGNQPQHF. The full variable domain, its missing parts supplied by reference TRBV5-6 and TRBJ1-5, is DAGVTQSPTHLIKTRGQQVTLRCSPKSGHDTVSWYQQALGQGPQFIFQYYEEEERQRGNFPDRFSGHQFPNYSSELNVNALLLGDSALYLCASSLGSGNQPQHFGDGTRLSIL.

As concerns this clonotype: Just one base apart from a much larger clone, this may be a read error. V and J are TRBV5-5 and TRBJ2-7; 10 nucleotides agree with TRBD1. CDR1 SGHKS and CDR2 YYEKEE come from the germline V gene (reference sequence). The CDR3 covers 15 residues. Here the CDR3 DNA reads TGTGCCGGCAGCTTAAGTTGGGACAGGGGCCACGAGCAGTACTTC. Its translation is CAGSLSWDRGHEQYF.

Turning to this clonotype: One junction end does not reproduce the germline sequence, and a read error may be involved. The V and J genes are TRBV29-1 and TRBJ2-7, with D perhaps matching TRBD1 or TRBD2 (5 bases each). The germline V gene has CDR1 SQVTM and CDR2 ANQGSEA. CDR3 size: 12 residues. The CDR3, as DNA: TGCTACATACGGGACGGCTCCTACGAGCAGCACTTC. Its protein is CYIRDGSYEQHF.

This clonotype was seen just once. One end of the junction varies from germline; a read error may be responsible. Here the CDR3 DNA reads TGCGCCAGCAGCGACGCGACAGATACGCAGTATTTT. It is translated as CASSDATDTQYF. The chain recombines TRBV11-1 with TRBJ2-3; D is ambiguous. Germline CDR1 is SGHAT and CDR2 is FQDESV (reference sequence). CDR3 length: 12 amino acids.

Worth noting for this clonotype: It is likely a read error, because the conserved phenylalanine at the end of the CDR3 is missing. The DNA of the CDR3 is TGTGCCAGCAGCTTCACAGGGTCCTACGAGCAGTACTCC. Translation gives CASSFTGSYEQYS. The rearrangement uses TRBV7-9 and TRBJ2-7; perhaps TRBD1 as D (6 bases). The V end was cut by 3 bases, the J end by 1 base, with 7 bases between. There are 13 residues in the CDR3. From germline, CDR1 is SEHNR and CDR2 FQNEAQ (reference sequence).

There are many counts of this clonotype. The chain combines TRBV10-3 with TRBJ2-1; D not resolved. From germline, CDR1 is ENHRY and CDR2 SYGVKD. The CDR3 is 12 amino acids. Trimming took off 3 bases at V and 7 bases at J, with 7 bases between the two ends. The CDR3 loop is CAISELENEQFF. Here the CDR3 DNA reads TGTGCCATCAGTGAATTAGAGAATGAGCAGTTCTTC.

The V call is TRBV28, the J call TRBJ2-7, with 9 bases matching TRBD2. Germline CDR1 is MDHEN and CDR2 is SYDVKM. The junction had 16 bases not matched to a gene; V was cut back by 9 bases and J by 10 bases. The CDR3 has 14 residues. The CDR3 nucleotides are TGTGCCAGTAGTCCCTACACTGGCGGGAGGGCCCAGTACTTC. It specifies CASSPYTGGRAQYF. The variable domain in full, completed from reference TRBV28 and TRBJ2-7, reads DVKVTQSSRYLVKRTGEKVFLECVQDMDHENMFWYRQDPGLGLRLIYFSYDVKMKEKGDIPEGYSVSREKKERFSLILESASTNQTSMYLCASSPYTGGRAQYFGPGTRLTVT.

CDR3 nucleotide sequence: TGCAGTGCCGGACTAGCGGGACACTACGAGCAGTACTTC. Translated: CSAGLAGHYEQYF. The rearrangement uses TRBV20-1 and TRBJ2-7; 12 nucleotides line up with TRBD2. Germline V CDR1 and CDR2: DFQATT, SNEGSKA (reference sequence). The trim removed 6 bases at V and 3 bases at J, leaving 3 bases unmatched. CDR3 size: 13 residues.

This clonotype was seen more than once but under ten times. At one boundary the junction diverges from the germline segment, which might be a read error. This chain connects TRBV4-1 to TRBJ1-2, with unresolved D. The germline V gene encodes CDR1 MGHRA and CDR2 YSYEKL. This CDR3 is 15 amino acids long. CDR3 region: CASNQEITANYGYTF. The CDR3 DNA follows: TGCGCCAGCAACCAAGAGATCACAGCTAACTATGGCTACACCTTC.

A single count supports this clonotype. The V call is TRBV11-2, the J call TRBJ1-1; a possible D gene is TRBD1 (6 bases). The V gene lost 3 bases and the J gene lost 2 bases, with 10 bases spanning the gap. Germline CDR1 reads SGHAT; CDR2 reads FQNNGV. The CDR3 sequence is 14 residues long. Written as DNA, the CDR3 is TGTGCCAGCAGCTTTGCAGGGGATAACACTGAAGCTTTCTTT. Its translation: CASSFAGDNTEAFF.

This clonotype has at least ten counts. The gene calls are TRBV14 and TRBJ2-5; 7 bases line up with TRBD2. V lost 0 bases to trimming and J lost 5 bases; unmatched junction nucleotides: 6. This CDR3 contains 15 residues. Germline loops: CDR1 SGHDN, CDR2 FVKESK. The CDR3 loop is CASSQEWGSGETQYF. The DNA for the CDR3 is TGTGCCAGCAGCCAAGAATGGGGTAGCGGGGAGACCCAGTACTTC.

A note on this clonotype: Sequence at one end of the junction differs from germline and may be a read error. The CDR3 DNA reads as TGTGTTAGTGGTTTCGACAAGGGAGCCTACGAGCAGTACTTC. This encodes CVSGFDKGAYEQYF. This chain joins TRBV12-5 and TRBJ2-7, with D possibly being TRBD2 (5 bases). The V gene's germline CDR1 is LGHNT and CDR2 FRNRAP. The CDR3 loop spans 14 amino acids.

In its sample, this clonotype was seen once. A read error may account for a junction end that differs from germline. The chain joins TRBV10-2 to TRBJ1-6; D gene uncertain. The CDR3 spans 14 residues. The germline CDR1 and CDR2 sequences are WSHSY and SAAADI. CDR3 nucleotide sequence: TGTGCCAGCAGTGAGGTAGGGAATAATTCACCCCTCCACTTT. Encoded protein: CASSEVGNNSPLHF.

In its sample, this clonotype was seen many times. The chain recombines TRBV7-8 with TRBJ1-2, with D perhaps matching TRBD1 (5 bases). This CDR3 comprises 13 residues. Germline V CDR1 and CDR2: SGHVS, FQNEAQ. V gave up 4 bases and J gave up 3 bases, with 9 bases separating them. The CDR3 sequence: CASSSQGDYGYTF. The CDR3 DNA reads as TGTGCCAGCAGCTCGCAGGGAGACTATGGCTACACCTTC.

In its sample, this clonotype was seen a few times. The rearrangement joins TRBV5-1 to TRBJ2-5; 7 bases fit TRBD1. The V and J ends lost 5 bases and 2 bases, in that order; junction bases with no gene match: 6. The CDR3 runs 14 residues. The germline CDR1 and CDR2 sequences are SGHRS and YFSETQ. DNA for the CDR3: TGCGCCAGCAGGTCGGGACAGCTACAAGAGACCCAGTACTTC. Its protein is CASRSGQLQETQYF.

Note on this clonotype: A much larger clone is a single base away; this may be a read error. The CDR3 ends on some other residue instead of the conserved phenylalanine or tryptophan, so this is likely a read error. The rearrangement joins TRBV5-4 to TRBJ2-3; 10 bases are a match to TRBD1. Germline V gives CDR1 SGHNT, CDR2 YYREEE (reference sequence). This CDR3 has 16 amino acids. V was pared by 4 bases and J by 5 bases, with 10 bases of the junction left unmatched. The CDR3 protein is CASSPHTGTGEDTQYL. The DNA for the CDR3 is TGTGCCAGCAGCCCCCACACCGGGACAGGGGAAGATACGCAGTATCTT.

Of note for this clonotype: A read error is possible here, since a much larger clone lies one base away. This rearrangement joins TRBV6-5 to TRBJ2-1; 10 bases fit TRBD2. Looked up from germline, CDR1 is MNHEY and CDR2 is SVGAGI. There are 15 residues in the CDR3. The CDR3 reads CASLRGTSEYNGQFF. Here the CDR3 DNA reads TGTGCCAGCCTTCGGGGGACTAGCGAGTACAATGGGCAGTTCTTC.

Regarding this clonotype: Since no conserved phenylalanine or tryptophan closes the CDR3, a read error is the likely cause. The DNA is omitted, as the CDR3 cannot be located on it reliably, and the CDR3 follows TCRdb's listing. The gene calls are TRBV12-3 or TRBV12-4 and TRBJ1-2; the table's D call of TRBD1 was not tested on the DNA. The CDR3 is 12 amino acids in total, end residues counted. The CDR3 protein is CASSPGGKGYIL.

V gene TRBV6-1 combines with J gene TRBJ2-7; 7 bases match TRBD2. V trimming: 10 bases; J trimming: 1 base; junction bases outside the gene matches: 4. CDR1 and CDR2 (germline): MNHNS, SASEGT. The CDR3 is 12 amino acids. DNA of the CDR3: TGTGCCATCATGGGAGGGTCCTACGAGCAGTACTTC. Its translation: CAIMGGSYEQYF.

Concerning this clonotype itself: A much larger clonotype is one base distant, so this may be a read error. This is likely a read error, given that the CDR3 carries no conserved phenylalanine or tryptophan at its end. This sequence joins TRBV5-4 and TRBJ2-5, with a tentative D call TRBD2 (6 bases). V lost 3 bases to trimming and J lost 2 bases, with 14 bases between them. The CDR3 runs 15 residues. Germline CDR1 is SGHNT and CDR2 is YYREEE (reference sequence). The CDR3 loop is CASSSFSGAQETQYL. CDR3 sequence (DNA): TGTGCCAGCAGCTCCTTTAGCGGAGCTCAAGAGACCCAGTACTTA.

This clonotype was detected ten times or more. V gene TRBV6-2 or TRBV6-3 combines with J gene TRBJ2-1; tentatively, D is TRBD1 (6 bases). Between the trimmed V and J ends, which lost 6 bases and 4 bases, there was a span of 13 bases. The V gene's germline CDR1 is MNHEY and CDR2 SVGEGT. The CDR3 covers 14 residues. CDR3 residues: CASRERDTYNEQFF. The CDR3 coding sequence is TGTGCCAGCAGGGAACGGGACACTTACAATGAGCAGTTCTTC.

This clonotype was counted a few times. The chain employs TRBV18 and TRBJ1-4; D remains unclear. V was cut by 7 bases and J by 3 bases, with 12 bases left in between. The germline V gene encodes CDR1 KGHSH and CDR2 LQKENI. This CDR3 spans 14 amino acids. The CDR3 DNA is TGTGCCAGCTTCTCTCGGGCCTCTAATGAAAAACTGTTTTTT. This encodes CASFSRASNEKLFF.